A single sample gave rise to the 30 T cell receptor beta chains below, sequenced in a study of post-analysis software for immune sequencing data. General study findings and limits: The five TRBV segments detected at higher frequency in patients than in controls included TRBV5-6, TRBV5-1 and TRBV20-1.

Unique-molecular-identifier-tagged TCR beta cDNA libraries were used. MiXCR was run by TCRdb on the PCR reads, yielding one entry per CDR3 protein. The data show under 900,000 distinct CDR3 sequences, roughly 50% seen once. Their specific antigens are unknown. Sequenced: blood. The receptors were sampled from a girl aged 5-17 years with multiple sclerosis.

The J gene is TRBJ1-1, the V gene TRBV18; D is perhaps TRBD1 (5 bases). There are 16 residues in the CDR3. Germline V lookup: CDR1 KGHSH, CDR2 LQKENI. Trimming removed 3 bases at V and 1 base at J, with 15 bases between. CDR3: CASSPLQEFRNTEAFF. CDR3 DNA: TGTGCCAGCTCACCCCTACAGGAGTTTAGGAACACTGAAGCTTTCTTT.

Here the CDR3 reads CASSPTASSYEQYF. Written as DNA, the CDR3 is TGTGCCAGCAGCCCCACAGCTAGCTCCTACGAGCAGTACTTC. The chain carries TRBV5-5 and TRBJ2-7; D ambiguous. V lost 4 bases and J 0 bases, leaving 11 bases between the germline ends. This CDR3 is built from 14 residues. Germline V gives CDR1 SGHKS, CDR2 YYEKEE (reference sequence).

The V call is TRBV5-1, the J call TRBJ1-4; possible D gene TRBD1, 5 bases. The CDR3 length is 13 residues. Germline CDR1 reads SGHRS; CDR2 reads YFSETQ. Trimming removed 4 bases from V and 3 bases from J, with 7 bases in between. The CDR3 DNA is TGCGCCAGCAGCCCGGGGCCTAATGAAAAACTGTTTTTT. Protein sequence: CASSPGPNEKLFF. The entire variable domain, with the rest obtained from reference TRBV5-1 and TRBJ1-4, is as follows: KAGVTQTPRYLIKTRGQQVTLSCSPISGHRSVSWYQQTPGQGLQFLFEYFSETQRNKGNFPGRFSGRQFSNSRSEMNVSTLELGDSALYLCASSPGPNEKLFFGSGTQLSVL.

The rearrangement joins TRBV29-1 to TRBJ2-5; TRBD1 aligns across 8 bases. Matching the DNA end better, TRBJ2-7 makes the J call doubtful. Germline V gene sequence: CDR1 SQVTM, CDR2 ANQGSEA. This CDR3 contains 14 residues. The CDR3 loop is CSATGTGRYYEQYF. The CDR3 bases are TGCAGCGCTACCGGGACAGGACGATACTACGAGCAGTACTTC.

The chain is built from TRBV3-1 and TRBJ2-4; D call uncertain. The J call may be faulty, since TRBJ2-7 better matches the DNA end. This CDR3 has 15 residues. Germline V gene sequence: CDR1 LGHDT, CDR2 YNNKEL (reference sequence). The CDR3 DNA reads TGTGCCAGCAGCCAAGGGCCTAGTAGGAGCTACGAGCAGTACTTC. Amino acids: CASSQGPSRSYEQYF.

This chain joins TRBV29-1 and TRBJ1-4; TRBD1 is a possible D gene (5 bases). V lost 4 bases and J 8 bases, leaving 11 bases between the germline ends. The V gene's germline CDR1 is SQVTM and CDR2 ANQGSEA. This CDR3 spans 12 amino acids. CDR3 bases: TGCAGCGTTGGCAGGGTCGGAGAAAAACTGTTTTTT. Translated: CSVGRVGEKLFF.

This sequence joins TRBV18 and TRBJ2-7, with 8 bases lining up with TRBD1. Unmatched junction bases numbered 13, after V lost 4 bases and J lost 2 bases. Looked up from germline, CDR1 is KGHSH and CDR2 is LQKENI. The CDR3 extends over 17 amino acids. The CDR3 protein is CASSLGPGGAGTYEQYF. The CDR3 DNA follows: TGTGCCAGCTCACTCGGACCAGGGGGCGCAGGCACCTACGAGCAGTACTTC. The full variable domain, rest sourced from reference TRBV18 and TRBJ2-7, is NAGVMQNPRHLVRRRGQEARLRCSPMKGHSHVYWYRQLPEEGLKFMVYLQKENIIDESGMPKERFSAEFPKEGPSILRIQQVVRGDSAAYFCASSLGPGGAGTYEQYFGPGTRLTVT.

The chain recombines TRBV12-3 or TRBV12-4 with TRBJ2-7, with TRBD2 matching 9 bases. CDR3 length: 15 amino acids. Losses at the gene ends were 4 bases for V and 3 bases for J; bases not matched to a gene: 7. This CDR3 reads CASSSERGAFYEQYF. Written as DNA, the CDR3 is TGTGCCAGCAGTTCCGAGCGGGGGGCTTTCTACGAGCAGTACTTC.

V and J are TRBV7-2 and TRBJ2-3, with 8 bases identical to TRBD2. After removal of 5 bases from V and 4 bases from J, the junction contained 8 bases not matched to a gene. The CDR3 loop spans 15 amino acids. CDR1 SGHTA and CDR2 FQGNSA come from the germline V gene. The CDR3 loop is CASSPGLAFPDTQYF. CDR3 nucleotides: TGTGCCAGCAGCCCCGGACTAGCCTTTCCAGATACGCAGTATTTT.

CDR3 protein: CSVSGTSESYNEQFF. For the CDR3, the DNA is TGCAGCGTCTCCGGGACTAGCGAATCCTACAATGAGCAGTTCTTC. V usage is TRBV29-1 and J usage is TRBJ2-1; TRBD2 aligns across 10 bases. V lost 6 bases to trimming and J lost 1 base; unmatched junction nucleotides: 6. The CDR3 length is 15 residues. Germline CDR1 reads SQVTM; CDR2 reads ANQGSEA.

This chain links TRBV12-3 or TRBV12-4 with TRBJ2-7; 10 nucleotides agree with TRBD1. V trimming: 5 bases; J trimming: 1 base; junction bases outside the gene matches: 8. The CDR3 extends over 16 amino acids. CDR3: CASSLYRDRGSYEQYF. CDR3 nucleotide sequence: TGTGCCAGCAGTCTATACCGGGACAGGGGATCCTACGAGCAGTACTTC.

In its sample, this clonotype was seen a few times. The DNA of the CDR3 is TGTGCCAGCAGCTTATACGGGACAGAGACCCAGTACTTC. Its translation is CASSLYGTETQYF. V is TRBV7-3 and J is TRBJ2-5, with D perhaps TRBD1 or TRBD2 (5 bases each). The CDR3 is 13 residues long. With 2 bases removed from V and 4 bases from J, the gap between germline ends came to 8 bases. Looked up from germline, CDR1 is SGHTA and CDR2 is FQGTGA. Variable domain in full (rest from reference TRBV7-3 and TRBJ2-5): GAGVSQTPSNKVTEKGKYVELRCDPISGHTALYWYRQSLGQGPEFLIYFQGTGAADDSGLPNDRFFAVRPEGSVSTLKIQRTERGDSAVYLCASSLYGTETQYFGPGTRLLVL.

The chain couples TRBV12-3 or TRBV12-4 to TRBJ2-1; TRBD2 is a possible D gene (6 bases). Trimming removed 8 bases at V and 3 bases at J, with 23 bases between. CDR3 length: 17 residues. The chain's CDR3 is CASRPSNVRGFYNEQFF. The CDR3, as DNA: TGTGCCAGCCGGCCTTCAAATGTCCGGGGGTTCTACAATGAGCAGTTCTTC.

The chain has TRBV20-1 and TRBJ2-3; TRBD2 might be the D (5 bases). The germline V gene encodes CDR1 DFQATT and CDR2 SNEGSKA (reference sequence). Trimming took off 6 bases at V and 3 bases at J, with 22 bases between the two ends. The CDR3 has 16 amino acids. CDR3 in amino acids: CSALSSRDGETDTQYF. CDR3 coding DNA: TGCAGTGCACTAAGTTCCCGGGATGGGGAAACAGATACGCAGTATTTT.

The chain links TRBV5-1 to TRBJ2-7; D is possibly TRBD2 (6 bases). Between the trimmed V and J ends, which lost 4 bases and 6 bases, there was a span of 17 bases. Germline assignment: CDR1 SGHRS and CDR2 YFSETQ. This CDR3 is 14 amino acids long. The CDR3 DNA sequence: TGCGCCAGCAGCCCCGGGGACTTATACTCCGAGCAGTACTTC. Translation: CASSPGDLYSEQYF.

CDR3: CASSPPSSMETQYF. The CDR3 DNA reads as TGTGCCAGCTCACCACCGTCTAGCATGGAGACCCAGTACTTC. V and J are TRBV18 and TRBJ2-5; a possible D gene is TRBD2 (5 bases). There are 14 residues in the CDR3. From germline, CDR1 is KGHSH and CDR2 LQKENI. With 0 bases removed from V and 5 bases from J, the gap between germline ends came to 10 bases.

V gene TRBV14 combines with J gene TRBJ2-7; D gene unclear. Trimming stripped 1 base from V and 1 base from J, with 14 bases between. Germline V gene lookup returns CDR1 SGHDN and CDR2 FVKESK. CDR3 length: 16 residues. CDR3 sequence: CASSQGYKGTSYEQYF. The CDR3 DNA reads TGTGCCAGCAGCCAAGGCTACAAGGGAACTTCCTACGAGCAGTACTTC.

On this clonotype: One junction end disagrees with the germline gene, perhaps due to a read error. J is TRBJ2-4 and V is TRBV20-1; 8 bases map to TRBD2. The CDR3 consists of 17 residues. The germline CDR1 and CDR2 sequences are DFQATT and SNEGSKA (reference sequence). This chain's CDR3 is CSAGRSIGGGAKSIQYF. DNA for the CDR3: TGCAGTGCTGGGAGATCGATCGGGGGGGGAGCCAAAAGCATTCAGTACTTC.

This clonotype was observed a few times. CDR3 sequence (DNA): TGTGCCAGCAGTGGAAGACCTAGCAGCTACGAGCAGTACTTC. This sequence encodes CASSGRPSSYEQYF. The chain is built from TRBV25-1 and TRBJ2-7, with D perhaps matching TRBD2 (5 bases). The CDR3 spans 14 residues. The germline V gene has CDR1 MGHDK and CDR2 SYGVNS. Trimming pared 4 bases from V and 3 bases from J, leaving 13 bases between.

The CDR3 protein is CASGLDSYNQPQHF. In nucleotides, the CDR3 is TGTGCTAGTGGTTTGGACAGTTACAATCAGCCCCAGCATTTT. The genes are TRBV12-5 and TRBJ1-5, with D hard to call. V was pared by 1 base and J by 3 bases, with 7 bases between. The CDR3 covers 14 residues. The germline V gene encodes CDR1 LGHNT and CDR2 FRNRAP.

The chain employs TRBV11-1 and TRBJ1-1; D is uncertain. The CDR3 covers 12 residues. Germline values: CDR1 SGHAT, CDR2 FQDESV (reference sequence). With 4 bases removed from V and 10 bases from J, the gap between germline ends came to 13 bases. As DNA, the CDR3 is TGTGCCAGCAGCTCAGCGGACGGGGTAGCTTTCTTT. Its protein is CASSSADGVAFF.

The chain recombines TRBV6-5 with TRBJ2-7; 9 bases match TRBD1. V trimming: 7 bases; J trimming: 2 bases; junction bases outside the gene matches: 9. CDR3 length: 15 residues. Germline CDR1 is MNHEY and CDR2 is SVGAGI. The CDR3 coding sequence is TGTGCCAGCAAAGTACCGGGACAGGGCCCCTACGAGCAGTACTTC. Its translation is CASKVPGQGPYEQYF.

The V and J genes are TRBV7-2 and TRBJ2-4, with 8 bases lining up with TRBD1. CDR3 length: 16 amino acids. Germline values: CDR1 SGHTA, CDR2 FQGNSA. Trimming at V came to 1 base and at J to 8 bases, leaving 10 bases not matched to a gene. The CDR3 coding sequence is TGTGCCAGCAGCTTAGGTGTTACAGGGGGAGAGGACATTCAGTACTTC. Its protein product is CASSLGVTGGEDIQYF.

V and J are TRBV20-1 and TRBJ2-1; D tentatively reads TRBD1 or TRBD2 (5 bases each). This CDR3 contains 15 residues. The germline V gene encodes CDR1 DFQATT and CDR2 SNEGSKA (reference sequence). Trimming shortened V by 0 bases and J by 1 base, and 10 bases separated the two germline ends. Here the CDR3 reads CSARDHRRSYNEQFF. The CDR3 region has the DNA TGCAGTGCTAGAGATCACAGGAGGTCCTACAATGAGCAGTTCTTC.

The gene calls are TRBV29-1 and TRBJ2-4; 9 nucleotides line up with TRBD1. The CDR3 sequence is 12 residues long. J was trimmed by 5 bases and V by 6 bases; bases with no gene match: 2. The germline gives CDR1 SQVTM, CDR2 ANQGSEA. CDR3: CSVQGAQNIQYF. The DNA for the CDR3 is TGCAGCGTACAGGGGGCCCAAAACATTCAGTACTTC.

This CDR3 reads CASSYSLESGEQFF. The CDR3 DNA reads as TGTGCCAGCAGTTACTCTCTAGAGTCTGGTGAGCAGTTCTTC. The chain carries TRBV6-5 and TRBJ2-1; D is undetermined. In germline, CDR1 is MNHEY, CDR2 SVGAGI. CDR3 length equals 14 residues. Between the trimmed V and J ends, which lost 0 bases and 9 bases, there was a span of 12 bases.

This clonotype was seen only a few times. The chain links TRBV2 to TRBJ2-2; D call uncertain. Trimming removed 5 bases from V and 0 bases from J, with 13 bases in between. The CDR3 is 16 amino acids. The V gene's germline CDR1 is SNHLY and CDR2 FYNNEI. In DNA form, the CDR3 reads TGTGCCAGCAGTTTTCGAAGACATTCGAACACCGGGGAGCTGTTTTTT. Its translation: CASSFRRHSNTGELFF.

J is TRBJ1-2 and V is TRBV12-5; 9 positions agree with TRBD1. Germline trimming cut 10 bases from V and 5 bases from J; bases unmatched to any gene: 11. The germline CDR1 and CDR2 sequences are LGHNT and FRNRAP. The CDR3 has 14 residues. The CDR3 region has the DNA TGTGCTATTTCCGAGCCGGGACAGGGTTATGGCTACACCTTC. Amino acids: CAISEPGQGYGYTF.

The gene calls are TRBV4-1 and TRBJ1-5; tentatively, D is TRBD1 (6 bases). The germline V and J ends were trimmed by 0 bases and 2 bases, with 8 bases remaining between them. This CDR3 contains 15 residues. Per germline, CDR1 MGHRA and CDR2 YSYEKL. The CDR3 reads CASSQEDSRNQPQHF. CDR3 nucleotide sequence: TGCGCCAGCAGCCAAGAGGACAGCCGCAATCAGCCCCAGCATTTT.

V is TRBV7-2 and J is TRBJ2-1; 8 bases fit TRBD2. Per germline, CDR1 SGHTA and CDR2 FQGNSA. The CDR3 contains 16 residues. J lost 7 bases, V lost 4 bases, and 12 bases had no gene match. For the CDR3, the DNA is TGTGCCAGCAGCTCCCGATGGACTAGCCTGGGGAATGAGCAGTTCTTC. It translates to CASSSRWTSLGNEQFF.